Sequencing of this T cell receptor beta chain was carried out in a study of blood T cell repertoires in COVID-19. The table came from immunoSEQ multiplex PCR; TCRdb's copy has only in-frame clones and leaves some out. The table has approximately 400,000 clones, over 75% seen once. Germline trimming cut 1 base from V and 7 bases from J; bases unmatched to any gene: 5. CDR3 size: 15 residues. Germline V gene sequence: CDR1 PRHDT, CDR2 FYEKMQ (reference sequence). This sequence joins TRBV13 and TRBJ1-2; TRBD1 matches 11 bases. The sample taken for sequencing was PBMCs or T cells enriched from blood (not recorded which). This receptor was taken from a young man who had recovered from COVID-19. CDR3 amino acids: CASSLADRGRVGYTF. CDR3 coding DNA: TGTGCCAGCAGCTTAGCGGACAGGGGGCGCGTTGGCTACACCTTC.